What follows are 12 T cell receptor beta chains derived from one specimen sequenced in a study of blood T cell repertoires in COVID-19. Sequenced by immunoSEQ multiplex PCR; TCRdb stores in-frame clones only, minus some. This sample yields 80,000 to 95,000 clones, of which about nine tenths are seen a single time; about 1.8% belongs to the top ten. The sequenced material came from peripheral blood. The receptor source for this set is a human donor with active COVID-19. The donor label of this sample is uncertain.

V and J are TRBV5-5 and TRBJ1-1; D is uncertain. V lost 4 bases and J 1 base, leaving 11 bases between the germline ends. This CDR3 contains 14 residues. Germline V CDR1 and CDR2: SGHKS, YYEKEE (reference sequence). DNA of the CDR3: TGTGCCAGCAGCCCCCCGGGAGGGAACACTGAAGCTTTCTTT. Its translation is CASSPPGGNTEAFF.

Many counts were recorded for this clone. The gene calls are TRBV6-2 or TRBV6-3 and TRBJ1-1; 7 bases are a match to TRBD1. The CDR3 is 14 amino acids. J was trimmed by 2 bases and V by 6 bases; bases with no gene match: 6. The V gene's germline CDR1 is MNHEY and CDR2 SVGEGT. The CDR3 bases are TGTGCCAGCAGCAAAGGGGGCCCTAACACTGAAGCTTTCTTT. Its protein is CASSKGGPNTEAFF.

The genes are TRBV18 and TRBJ1-1, with D perhaps TRBD1 (6 bases). CDR1 KGHSH and CDR2 LQKENI come from the germline V gene. Between the trimmed V and J ends, which lost 3 bases and 4 bases, there was a span of 12 bases. The CDR3 has 14 residues. The CDR3 DNA is TGTGCCAGCTCACCCCTGAAGGGGGTCACTGAAGCTTTCTTT. As protein: CASSPLKGVTEAFF.

The chain has TRBV6-5 and TRBJ2-3, with TRBD2 matching 9 bases. V lost 4 bases to trimming and J lost 1 base; unmatched junction nucleotides: 6. The germline V gene has CDR1 MNHEY and CDR2 SVGAGI. CDR3 length equals 16 residues. The CDR3 DNA follows: TGTGCCAGCAGTTCCTTGGCGGGGGGGGGCACAGATACGCAGTATTTT. It is translated as CASSSLAGGGTDTQYF.

The gene calls are TRBV10-1 and TRBJ2-7, with TRBD1 identical over 7 bases. After removal of 7 bases from V and 0 bases from J, the junction contained 9 bases not matched to a gene. The CDR3 extends over 15 amino acids. CDR1 is WNHNN and CDR2 is SYGVQD in the germline V gene (reference sequence). This CDR3 reads CASNRRDSGSYEQYF. DNA for the CDR3: TGCGCCAGCAACCGCCGGGACAGTGGCTCCTACGAGCAGTACTTC.

The chain uses TRBV7-9 and TRBJ1-6; no clear D gene. Germline V gene sequence: CDR1 SEHNR, CDR2 FQNEAQ (reference sequence). V was cut by 3 bases and J by 6 bases, with 6 bases left in between. The CDR3 length is 13 residues. The CDR3 bases are TGTGCCAGCAGCTTGTGGGCTAATTCACCCCTCCACTTT. It specifies CASSLWANSPLHF. Full variable domain (outside the CDR3, taken from reference TRBV7-9 and TRBJ1-6): DTGVSQNPRHKITKRGQNVTFRCDPISEHNRLYWYRQTLGQGPEFLTYFQNEAQLEKSRLLSDRFSAERPKGSFSTLEIQRTEQGDSAMYLCASSLWANSPLHFGNGTRLTVT.

The chain recombines TRBV29-1 with TRBJ2-3, with a possible D match to TRBD2 (5 bases). CDR1 is SQVTM, CDR2 ANQGSEA, per germline. The CDR3 runs 12 residues. Trimming stripped 4 bases from V and 5 bases from J, with 10 bases between. DNA for the CDR3: TGCAGCGTTGCGGAGGATGGAGATACGCAGTATTTT. Protein: CSVAEDGDTQYF.

The chain employs TRBV24-1 and TRBJ2-5; 12 nucleotides match TRBD2. The junction had 5 bases not matched to a gene; V was cut back by 3 bases and J by 4 bases. Germline lookup yields CDR1 KGHDR and CDR2 SFDVKD. The CDR3 totals 16 residues. The CDR3 loop is CATSDPSGGATETQYF. The CDR3, as DNA: TGTGCCACCAGTGATCCTAGCGGGGGGGCCACAGAGACCCAGTACTTC.

The chain has TRBV6-4 and TRBJ1-1, with D tentatively TRBD1 (5 bases). The CDR3 contains 16 residues. Germline values: CDR1 MRHNA, CDR2 SNTAGT. V lost 10 bases to trimming and J lost 0 bases, with 21 bases between them. The CDR3 spells CANRGVSNRVNTEAFF. CDR3 nucleotide sequence: TGTGCCAACCGGGGGGTGAGTAATAGGGTGAACACTGAAGCTTTCTTT.

The chain carries TRBV13 and TRBJ2-7; 9 bases line up with TRBD2. With V trimmed by 7 bases and J by 7 bases, 8 bases remained unmatched. The CDR3 contains 13 residues. Germline V gives CDR1 PRHDT, CDR2 FYEKMQ (reference sequence). The DNA of the CDR3 is TGTGCCAGCACAGCGGGGGGCCGGGGAGAGCAGTACTTC. It translates to CASTAGGRGEQYF. Full variable domain (remainder filled in from reference TRBV13 and TRBJ2-7): AAGVIQSPRHLIKEKRETATLKCYPIPRHDTVYWYQQGPGQDPQFLISFYEKMQSDKGSIPDRFSAQQFSDYHSELNMSSLELGDSALYFCASTAGGRGEQYFGPGTRLTVT.

The CDR3 here is CASSGDRDEQYF. DNA for the CDR3: TGTGCCAGCAGCGGGGACAGGGACGAGCAGTACTTC. The gene calls are TRBV11-2 and TRBJ2-7, with TRBD1 matching over 9 bases. Germline trimming cut 5 bases from V and 5 bases from J; bases unmatched to any gene: 1. The CDR3 totals 12 residues. Germline-derived CDR1 and CDR2 are SGHAT and FQNNGV.

The chain uses TRBV7-9 and TRBJ2-7; 8 bases fit TRBD1. With V trimmed by 4 bases and J by 7 bases, 9 bases remained unmatched. The germline gives CDR1 SEHNR, CDR2 FQNEAQ (reference sequence). This CDR3 has 14 residues. As DNA, the CDR3 is TGTGCCAGCAGCTCTCAACCGGGACAGGAGGAGCAGTACTTC. Residues: CASSSQPGQEEQYF.